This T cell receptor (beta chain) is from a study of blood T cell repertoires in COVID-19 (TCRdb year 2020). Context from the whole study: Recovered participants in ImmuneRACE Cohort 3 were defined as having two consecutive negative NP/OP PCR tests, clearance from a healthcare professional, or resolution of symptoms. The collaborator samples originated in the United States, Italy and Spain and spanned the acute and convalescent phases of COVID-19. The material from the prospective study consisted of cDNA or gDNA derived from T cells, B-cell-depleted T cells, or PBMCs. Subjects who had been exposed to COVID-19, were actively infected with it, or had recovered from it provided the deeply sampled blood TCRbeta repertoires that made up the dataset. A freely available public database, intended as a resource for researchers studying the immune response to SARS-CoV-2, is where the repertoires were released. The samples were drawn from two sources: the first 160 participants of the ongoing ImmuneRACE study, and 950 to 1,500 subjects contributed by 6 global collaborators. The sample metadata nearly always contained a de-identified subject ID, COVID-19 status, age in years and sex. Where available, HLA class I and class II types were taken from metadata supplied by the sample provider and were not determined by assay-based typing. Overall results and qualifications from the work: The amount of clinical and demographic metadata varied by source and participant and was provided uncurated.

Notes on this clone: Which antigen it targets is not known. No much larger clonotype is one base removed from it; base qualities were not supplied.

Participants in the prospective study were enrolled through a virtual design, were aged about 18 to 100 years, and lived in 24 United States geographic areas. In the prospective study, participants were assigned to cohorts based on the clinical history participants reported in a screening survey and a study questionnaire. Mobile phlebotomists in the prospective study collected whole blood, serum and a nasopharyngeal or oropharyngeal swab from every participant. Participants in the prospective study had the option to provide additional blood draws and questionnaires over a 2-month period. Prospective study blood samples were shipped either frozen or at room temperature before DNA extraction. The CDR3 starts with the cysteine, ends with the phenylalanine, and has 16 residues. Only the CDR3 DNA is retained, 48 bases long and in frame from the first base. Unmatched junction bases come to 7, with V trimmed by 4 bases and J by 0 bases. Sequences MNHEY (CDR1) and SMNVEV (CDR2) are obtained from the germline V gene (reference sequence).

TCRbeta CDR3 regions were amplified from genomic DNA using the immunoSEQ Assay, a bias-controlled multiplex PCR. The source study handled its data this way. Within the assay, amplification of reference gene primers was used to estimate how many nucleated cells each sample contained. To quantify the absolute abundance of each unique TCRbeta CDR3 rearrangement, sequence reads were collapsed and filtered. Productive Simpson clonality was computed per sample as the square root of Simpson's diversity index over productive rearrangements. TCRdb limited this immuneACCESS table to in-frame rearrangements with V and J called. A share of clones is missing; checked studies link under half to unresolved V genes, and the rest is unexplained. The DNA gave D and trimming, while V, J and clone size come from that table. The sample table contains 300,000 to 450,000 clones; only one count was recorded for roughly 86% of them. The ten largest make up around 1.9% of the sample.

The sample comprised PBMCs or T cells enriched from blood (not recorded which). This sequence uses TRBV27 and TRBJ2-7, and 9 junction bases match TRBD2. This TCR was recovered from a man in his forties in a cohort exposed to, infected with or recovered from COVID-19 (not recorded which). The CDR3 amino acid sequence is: CASSSGTSISSYEQYF. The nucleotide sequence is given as TGTGCCAGCAGTTCCGGGACTAGCATCAGCTCCTACGAGCAGTACTTC.